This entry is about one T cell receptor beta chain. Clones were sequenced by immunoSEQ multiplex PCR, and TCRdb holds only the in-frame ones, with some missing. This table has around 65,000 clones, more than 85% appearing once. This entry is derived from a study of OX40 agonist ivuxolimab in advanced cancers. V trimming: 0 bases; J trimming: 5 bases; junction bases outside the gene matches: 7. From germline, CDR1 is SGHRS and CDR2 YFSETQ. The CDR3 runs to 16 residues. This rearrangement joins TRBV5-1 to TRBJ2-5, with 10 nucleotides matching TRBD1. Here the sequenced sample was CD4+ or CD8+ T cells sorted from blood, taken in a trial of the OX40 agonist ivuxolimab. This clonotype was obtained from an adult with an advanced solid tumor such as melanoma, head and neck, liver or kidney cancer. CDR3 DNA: TGCGCCAGCAGCTTGGGGATGGGACAGGGGCTCGAGACCCAGTACTTC. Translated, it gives CASSLGMGQGLETQYF.